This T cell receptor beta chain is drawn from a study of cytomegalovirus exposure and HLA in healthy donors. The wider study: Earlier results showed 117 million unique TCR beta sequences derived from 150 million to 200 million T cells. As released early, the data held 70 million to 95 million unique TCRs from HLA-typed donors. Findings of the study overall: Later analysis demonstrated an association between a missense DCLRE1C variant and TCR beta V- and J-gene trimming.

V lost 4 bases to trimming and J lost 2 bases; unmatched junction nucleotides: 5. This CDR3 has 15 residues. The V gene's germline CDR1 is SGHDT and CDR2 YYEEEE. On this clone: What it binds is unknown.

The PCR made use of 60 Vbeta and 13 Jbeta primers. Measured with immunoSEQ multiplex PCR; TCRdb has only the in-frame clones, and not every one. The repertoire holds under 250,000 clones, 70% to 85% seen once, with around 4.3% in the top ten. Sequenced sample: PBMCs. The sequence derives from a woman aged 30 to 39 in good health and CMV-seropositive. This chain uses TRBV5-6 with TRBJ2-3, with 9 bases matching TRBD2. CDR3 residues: CASSTLAGYTDTQYF. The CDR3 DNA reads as TGTGCCAGCAGCACCCTAGCGGGGTACACAGATACGCAGTATTTT.